This T cell receptor (beta chain) was retrieved from a study of T cell responses to AZD1222 COVID-19 vaccine. Using immunoSEQ multiplex PCR, the repertoire was profiled, and TCRdb retains in-frame clones only, with some absent. Among 100,000 to 150,000 clones listed, about 89% were seen once. CDR1 is LGHDT and CDR2 is YNNKEL in the germline V gene (reference sequence). The CDR3 has 14 amino acids. Trimming removed 0 bases at V and 10 bases at J, with 13 bases between. The sample was peripheral blood, taken on day 0 of MenACWY control vaccination. The chain is built from TRBV3-1 (or the pseudogene TRBV3-2) and TRBJ2-1; D unresolved. The sequence came from an adult in good health. The CDR3 is CASSQDGGKREQFF. The CDR3 nucleotides read TGTGCCAGCAGCCAAGATGGTGGAAAGAGGGAGCAGTTCTTC.